The rows below give T cell receptor beta chains drawn from one sample of a study of T cells in localized non-small cell lung cancer. Profiling relied on immunoSEQ multiplex PCR, and the TCRdb table lists in-frame clones only, not all of them. Of 25,000 to 35,000 clones listed, about 88% were seen once; the top ten hold 10%. The source was peripheral blood, collected before any cancer treatment. These receptors were obtained from a woman aged 40-69 years with stage I lung adenocarcinoma. Both conserved end residues are part of each CDR3. Fields, in order: CDR3 protein, CDR3 DNA, clone size, J gene, D gene, V gene. A D gene is named only where the DNA matches it firmly. Not all rows give a size; the values are once, few, many and, for expanded clones, a class.

cdr3_aa: CASSLGLALGGGEQYF
cdr3_nt: TGTGCCAGCAGCTTAGGGCTAGCGTTGGGAGGAGGCGAGCAGTACTTC
clone_size: NA
j_call: TRBJ2-7
d_call: NA
v_call: TRBV7-2

cdr3_aa: CASRGSGLGYEQYF
cdr3_nt: TGTGCCAGCAGAGGAAGTGGACTGGGCTACGAGCAGTACTTC
clone_size: NA
j_call: TRBJ2-7
d_call: NA
v_call: TRBV28

cdr3_aa: CASSFNSGSSNQPQHF
cdr3_nt: TGTGCCAGCAGCTTTAATTCAGGGTCGAGCAATCAGCCCCAGCATTTT
clone_size: NA
j_call: TRBJ1-5
d_call: NA
v_call: TRBV7-2

cdr3_aa: CASSSGLAGVADTQYF
cdr3_nt: TGTGCCAGCAGCTCCGGACTAGCGGGAGTAGCAGATACGCAGTATTTT
clone_size: NA
j_call: TRBJ2-3
d_call: TRBD2
v_call: TRBV7-9

cdr3_aa: CASTEKGMAGTDTQYF
cdr3_nt: TGTGCCAGCACCGAGAAGGGGATGGCCGGCACGGATACGCAGTATTTT
clone_size: NA
j_call: TRBJ2-3
d_call: NA
v_call: TRBV2

cdr3_aa: CASSRTSQESQYF
cdr3_nt: TGTGCCAGCAGTAGGACTAGCCAAGAGAGCCAGTACTTC
clone_size: NA
j_call: TRBJ2-5
d_call: TRBD2
v_call: TRBV6-1

cdr3_aa: CASSQGPGREGNEQFF
cdr3_nt: TGCGCCAGCAGCCAAGGGCCGGGACGGGAGGGGAATGAGCAGTTCTTC
clone_size: NA
j_call: TRBJ2-1
d_call: TRBD2
v_call: TRBV4-1

cdr3_aa: CASSLSQGGNSPLHF
cdr3_nt: TGTGCCAGCAGTTTATCCCAGGGGGGAAATTCACCCCTCCACTTT
clone_size: NA
j_call: TRBJ1-6
d_call: TRBD1
v_call: TRBV28

cdr3_aa: CASSPTRNTEAFF
cdr3_nt: TGTGCCAGCTCCCCCACTAGAAACACTGAAGCTTTCTTT
clone_size: once
j_call: TRBJ1-1
d_call: NA
v_call: TRBV18

cdr3_aa: CASSYLGLAANEQFF
cdr3_nt: TGTGCCAGCAGTTACCTCGGTCTAGCGGCCAATGAGCAGTTCTTC
clone_size: NA
j_call: TRBJ2-1
d_call: TRBD2
v_call: TRBV6-6

cdr3_aa: CASSLGRNYGYTF
cdr3_nt: TGTGCCAGCAGCTTAGGCAGGAATTACGGCTACACCTTC
clone_size: once
j_call: TRBJ1-2
d_call: NA
v_call: TRBV13

cdr3_aa: CASSVMLNQPQHF
cdr3_nt: TGTGCCAGCAGCGTAATGCTTAATCAGCCCCAGCATTTT
clone_size: NA
j_call: TRBJ1-5
d_call: NA
v_call: TRBV9

cdr3_aa: CAISESGLGDIQYF
cdr3_nt: TGTGCCATCAGTGAGTCTGGGTTGGGGGACATTCAGTACTTC
clone_size: NA
j_call: TRBJ2-4
d_call: NA
v_call: TRBV10-3

cdr3_aa: CASSRGLRGWEQYF
cdr3_nt: TGTGCCAGCAGCCGGGGACTAAGGGGTTGGGAGCAGTACTTC
clone_size: NA
j_call: TRBJ2-7
d_call: TRBD2
v_call: TRBV14

cdr3_aa: CASSPMDLSYNEQFF
cdr3_nt: TGTGCCAGCAGCCCCATGGACCTCTCCTACAATGAGCAGTTCTTC
clone_size: NA
j_call: TRBJ2-1
d_call: NA
v_call: TRBV4-2

cdr3_aa: CASYFWGGFNTEAFF
cdr3_nt: TGTGCCAGTTATTTTTGGGGGGGTTTCAACACTGAAGCTTTCTTT
clone_size: few
j_call: TRBJ1-1
d_call: NA
v_call: TRBV19

cdr3_aa: CASSDPSGDQETQYF
cdr3_nt: TGTGCCAGCAGTGACCCTAGCGGGGACCAAGAGACCCAGTACTTC
clone_size: NA
j_call: TRBJ2-5
d_call: TRBD2
v_call: TRBV2

cdr3_aa: CASSASGGVAYEQYF
cdr3_nt: TGTGCCAGCAGCGCTAGCGGGGGGGTAGCCTACGAGCAGTACTTC
clone_size: NA
j_call: TRBJ2-7
d_call: TRBD2
v_call: TRBV9

cdr3_aa: CASRSPGQGTYEQYF
cdr3_nt: TGTGCCAGCAGGTCTCCGGGACAGGGAACCTACGAGCAGTACTTC
clone_size: NA
j_call: TRBJ2-7
d_call: TRBD1
v_call: TRBV28

cdr3_aa: CASSSRVREQFF
cdr3_nt: TGTGCCAGCAGTAGCCGAGTTCGTGAGCAGTTCTTC
clone_size: NA
j_call: TRBJ2-1
d_call: NA
v_call: TRBV14

cdr3_aa: CASSLTGVAGADTQYF
cdr3_nt: TGTGCCAGCAGCTTAACGGGGGTCGCAGGTGCAGATACGCAGTATTTT
clone_size: NA
j_call: TRBJ2-3
d_call: NA
v_call: TRBV7-3

cdr3_aa: CASSSGTGFYEQYF
cdr3_nt: TGTGCCAGCTCATCCGGGACAGGGTTCTACGAGCAGTACTTC
clone_size: few
j_call: TRBJ2-7
d_call: TRBD1
v_call: TRBV2

cdr3_aa: CASSLGSTGRSYEQYF
cdr3_nt: TGTGCCAGCAGCTTAGGGTCCACAGGGAGATCCTACGAGCAGTACTTC
clone_size: NA
j_call: TRBJ2-7
d_call: NA
v_call: TRBV7-2

cdr3_aa: CASSEGQVSSYEQYF
cdr3_nt: TGTGCCAGCAGTGAGGGACAGGTGAGCTCCTACGAGCAGTACTTC
clone_size: NA
j_call: TRBJ2-7
d_call: TRBD1
v_call: TRBV6-1

cdr3_aa: CASSFVLARSTDTQYF
cdr3_nt: TGTGCCAGCAGCTTCGTACTAGCTCGAAGCACAGATACGCAGTATTTT
clone_size: NA
j_call: TRBJ2-3
d_call: NA
v_call: TRBV7-9

cdr3_aa: CASSLTGGSGEQYF
cdr3_nt: TGTGCCAGCAGCTTAACAGGGGGCTCAGGAGAGCAGTACTTC
clone_size: NA
j_call: TRBJ2-7
d_call: TRBD1
v_call: TRBV5-6

cdr3_aa: CASSPPSGSIYNEQFF
cdr3_nt: TGTGCCAGCTCACCGCCCAGCGGGAGCATCTACAATGAGCAGTTCTTC
clone_size: NA
j_call: TRBJ2-1
d_call: TRBD2
v_call: TRBV18

cdr3_aa: CAAQRADGANVLTF
cdr3_nt: TGTGCCGCCCAGAGGGCTGACGGGGCCAACGTCCTGACTTTC
clone_size: few
j_call: TRBJ2-6
d_call: NA
v_call: TRBV28

cdr3_aa: CASRRANQPQHF
cdr3_nt: TGTGCCAGCAGACGGGCGAATCAGCCCCAGCATTTT
clone_size: NA
j_call: TRBJ1-5
d_call: NA
v_call: TRBV27

cdr3_aa: CSVEDRTVYGYTF
cdr3_nt: TGCAGCGTTGAAGATAGGACAGTTTATGGCTACACCTTC
clone_size: NA
j_call: TRBJ1-2
d_call: NA
v_call: TRBV29-1

cdr3_aa: CASSPTRPYEQYF
cdr3_nt: TGTGCCAGCAGTCCCACCCGGCCCTACGAGCAGTACTTC
clone_size: NA
j_call: TRBJ2-7
d_call: NA
v_call: TRBV6-1

cdr3_aa: CASSLGTGSQPQHF
cdr3_nt: TGCGCCAGCAGCTTGGGGACAGGGAGTCAGCCCCAGCATTTT
clone_size: NA
j_call: TRBJ1-5
d_call: TRBD1
v_call: TRBV5-1

cdr3_aa: CASSISAGNEQFF
cdr3_nt: TGTGCCAGCAGCATCTCGGCAGGGAATGAGCAGTTCTTC
clone_size: NA
j_call: TRBJ2-1
d_call: NA
v_call: TRBV7-2

cdr3_aa: CASSQDESDTQYF
cdr3_nt: TGCGCCAGCAGCCAAGATGAGTCGGATACGCAGTATTTT
clone_size: NA
j_call: TRBJ2-3
d_call: NA
v_call: TRBV4-3

cdr3_aa: CASSLGTYNEQFF
cdr3_nt: TGTGCCAGCAGCCTCGGAACCTACAATGAGCAGTTCTTC
clone_size: NA
j_call: TRBJ2-1
d_call: NA
v_call: TRBV11-2

cdr3_aa: CASSLRDSHSYEQYF
cdr3_nt: TGCGCCAGCAGCCTGCGGGACAGCCATTCCTACGAGCAGTACTTC
clone_size: NA
j_call: TRBJ2-7
d_call: NA
v_call: TRBV4-3

cdr3_aa: CASSLASYNTGELFF
cdr3_nt: TGTGCCAGCAGCTTAGCCAGCTATAACACCGGGGAGCTGTTTTTT
clone_size: NA
j_call: TRBJ2-2
d_call: NA
v_call: TRBV11-2

cdr3_aa: CASSRSGGSYNEQFF
cdr3_nt: TGTGCCAGCAGCCGCAGCGGGGGGAGCTACAATGAGCAGTTCTTC
clone_size: NA
j_call: TRBJ2-1
d_call: TRBD2
v_call: TRBV4-2

cdr3_aa: CASSIGQGYEQYF
cdr3_nt: TGTGCCAGTAGTATCGGACAGGGCTACGAGCAGTACTTC
clone_size: NA
j_call: TRBJ2-7
d_call: TRBD1
v_call: TRBV19

cdr3_aa: CASSYGGRGEETQYF
cdr3_nt: TGTGCCAGCAGTTACGGAGGCAGGGGCGAAGAGACCCAGTACTTC
clone_size: NA
j_call: TRBJ2-5
d_call: NA
v_call: TRBV6-5

cdr3_aa: CASSSTRGRADTQYF
cdr3_nt: TGTGCCAGCAGTTCTACCCGGGGGAGGGCAGATACGCAGTATTTT
clone_size: NA
j_call: TRBJ2-3
d_call: TRBD2
v_call: TRBV28

cdr3_aa: CASSADQSGQPQHF
cdr3_nt: TGTGCCAGCAGTGCGGATCAATCCGGACAGCCCCAGCATTTT
clone_size: NA
j_call: TRBJ1-5
d_call: NA
v_call: TRBV2

cdr3_aa: CAISGAGTQNSPLHF
cdr3_nt: TGTGCCATCAGTGGAGCCGGGACACAGAATTCACCCCTCCACTTT
clone_size: NA
j_call: TRBJ1-6
d_call: NA
v_call: TRBV10-3

cdr3_aa: CATSGTRGYEQFF
cdr3_nt: TGTGCCACCAGCGGTACGCGGGGCTATGAGCAGTTCTTC
clone_size: NA
j_call: TRBJ2-1
d_call: NA
v_call: TRBV15

cdr3_aa: CASSPRSGGDGNTIYF
cdr3_nt: TGTGCCAGCTCACCACGGTCAGGGGGCGATGGAAACACCATATATTTT
clone_size: NA
j_call: TRBJ1-3
d_call: TRBD1
v_call: TRBV18

cdr3_aa: CASSRGGAYNEQFF
cdr3_nt: TGTGCCAGCAGTAGGGGCGGGGCCTACAATGAGCAGTTCTTC
clone_size: NA
j_call: TRBJ2-1
d_call: NA
v_call: TRBV2

cdr3_aa: CASSLGPRQAPEAFF
cdr3_nt: TGTGCCAGCAGCTTAGGCCCCCGCCAGGCCCCTGAAGCTTTCTTT
clone_size: NA
j_call: TRBJ1-1
d_call: NA
v_call: TRBV7-8

cdr3_aa: CATSEGRYSNQPQHF
cdr3_nt: TGTGCCACCAGCGAAGGGAGATATAGCAATCAGCCCCAGCATTTT
clone_size: NA
j_call: TRBJ1-5
d_call: NA
v_call: TRBV15

cdr3_aa: CASSKSRSIIRPIYF
cdr3_nt: TGTGCCAGCAGCAAATCAAGATCGATTATAAGGCCCATATATTTT
clone_size: NA
j_call: TRBJ1-3
d_call: NA
v_call: TRBV21-1

cdr3_aa: CASSPAPGQGYEQYF
cdr3_nt: TGTGCCAGCAGCCCCGCCCCGGGACAGGGATACGAGCAGTACTTC
clone_size: NA
j_call: TRBJ2-7
d_call: TRBD1
v_call: TRBV7-3

cdr3_aa: CASSFGVRGRAGELFF
cdr3_nt: TGTGCCAGCAGTTTCGGGGTCAGGGGGCGCGCCGGGGAGCTGTTTTTT
clone_size: NA
j_call: TRBJ2-2
d_call: TRBD1
v_call: TRBV27